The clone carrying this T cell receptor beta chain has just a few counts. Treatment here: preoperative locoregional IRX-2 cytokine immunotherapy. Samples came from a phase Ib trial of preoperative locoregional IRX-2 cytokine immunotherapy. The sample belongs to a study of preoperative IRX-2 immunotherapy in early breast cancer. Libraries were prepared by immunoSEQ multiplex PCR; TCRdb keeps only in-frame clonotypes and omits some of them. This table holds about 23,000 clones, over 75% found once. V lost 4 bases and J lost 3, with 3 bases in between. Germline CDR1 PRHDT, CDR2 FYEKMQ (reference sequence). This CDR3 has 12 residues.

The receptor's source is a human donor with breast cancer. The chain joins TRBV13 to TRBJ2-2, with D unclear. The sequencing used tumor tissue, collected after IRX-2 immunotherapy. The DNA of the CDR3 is TGTGCCAGCAGCTCATACACCGGGGAGCTGTTTTTT. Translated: CASSSYTGELFF.